These 20 T cell receptor beta chains came from one sample sequenced in a study of cytomegalovirus exposure and HLA in healthy donors. In the PCR, 60 Vbeta and 13 Jbeta primers were used. Assay used: immunoSEQ multiplex PCR; TCRdb lists only in-frame clones, some missing. The sample yields around 100,000 clones, 70% seen once. Input material: PBMCs. The receptor source for this set is a man under 40 in good health and CMV-seropositive.

This clone has more than one count but fewer than ten. The chain carries TRBV30 and TRBJ1-4; D is undetermined. This CDR3 region has 13 residues. Germline V gene sequence: CDR1 GTSNPN, CDR2 SVGIG (reference sequence). The V end lost 2 bases, the J end lost 8 bases, and 12 bases lay between the germline ends. CDR3 amino acids: CAWSRGGEEKLFF. In DNA form, the CDR3 reads TGTGCCTGGAGTCGGGGTGGGGAGGAAAAACTGTTTTTT.

V usage is TRBV28 and J usage is TRBJ1-5; 8 bases fit TRBD1. The J segment lost 1 base and the V segment lost 4 bases, leaving 3 bases of the junction unmatched. The CDR3 extends over 15 amino acids. The germline gives CDR1 MDHEN, CDR2 SYDVKM. The DNA of the CDR3 is TGTGCCAGCAGTTCGGACAGGGCCAGCAATCAGCCCCAGCATTTT. Translated: CASSSDRASNQPQHF. Drawing the rest from reference TRBV28 and TRBJ1-5, the complete variable domain is DVKVTQSSRYLVKRTGEKVFLECVQDMDHENMFWYRQDPGLGLRLIYFSYDVKMKEKGDIPEGYSVSREKKERFSLILESASTNQTSMYLCASSSDRASNQPQHFGDGTRLSIL.

This clone was counted only a few times. The CDR3 region is CSAPGGTEAFF. The DNA for the CDR3 is TGCAGCGCGCCAGGGGGCACTGAAGCTTTCTTT. The chain combines TRBV29-1 with TRBJ1-1; 7 bases fit TRBD1. CDR1 is SQVTM, CDR2 ANQGSEA, per germline. J was trimmed by 4 bases and V by 7 bases; bases with no gene match: 3. CDR3 length equals 11 residues.

This sequence joins TRBV5-3 and TRBJ2-1; 10 bases map to TRBD1. TRBV5-3 is an open reading frame whose function is uncertain. With 4 bases clipped from V and 8 bases from J, the junction kept 6 bases outside the gene matches. The CDR3 has 14 amino acids. In DNA, the CDR3 is TGTGCCAGAAGCCGACAGGGGGCCTGCGATGAGCAGTTCTTC. This codes for CARSRQGACDEQFF.

The rearrangement joins TRBV29-1 to TRBJ1-1, with a possible D match to TRBD1 (5 bases). V shed 6 bases and J shed 4 bases, with 18 bases lying between them. Per the germline V gene, CDR1 is SQVTM and CDR2 is ANQGSEA. The CDR3 runs 14 residues. The CDR3 loop is CSVPATGSFTEAFF. The DNA of the CDR3 is TGCAGCGTACCGGCCACAGGTAGTTTCACTGAAGCTTTCTTT.

The rearrangement uses TRBV7-8 and TRBJ2-3, with D maybe TRBD2 (5 bases). CDR3 size: 13 residues. Germline assignment: CDR1 SGHVS and CDR2 FQNEAQ. V was cut by 2 bases and J by 5 bases, with 8 bases left in between. CDR3 amino acids: CASSLSAGDTQYF. The CDR3 DNA reads TGTGCCAGCAGCTTAAGTGCGGGAGATACGCAGTATTTT.

This chain connects TRBV20-1 to TRBJ1-4; 8 bases align to TRBD1. This CDR3 region has 11 residues. Losses at the gene ends were 6 bases for V and 14 bases for J; bases not matched to a gene: 8. The germline CDR1 and CDR2 sequences are DFQATT and SNEGSKA (reference sequence). The CDR3 DNA reads as TGCAGTGCCAACGGACAGGGAGGGCTGTTTTTT. This codes for CSANGQGGLFF.

This sequence joins TRBV4-2 and TRBJ1-1; 7 positions match TRBD1. The CDR3 is 19 residues long. The junction had 13 bases not matched to a gene; V was cut back by 0 bases and J by 0 bases. Germline V CDR1 and CDR2: LGHNA, YNFKEQ. In nucleotides, the CDR3 is TGTGCCAGCAGCCAAGAGGGCAGTCTCAGGGGGAGCATGAACACTGAAGCTTTCTTT. As protein: CASSQEGSLRGSMNTEAFF.

This clone has more than one count but fewer than ten. The gene calls are TRBV9 and TRBJ1-1, with 8 bases fitting TRBD1. The CDR3 covers 15 residues. Unmatched junction bases numbered 7, after V lost 0 bases and J lost 6 bases. Germline V lookup: CDR1 SGDLS, CDR2 YYNGEE. The CDR3 spells CASSVAASQGAEAFF. The DNA for the CDR3 is TGTGCCAGCAGCGTAGCCGCATCACAGGGGGCTGAAGCTTTCTTT.

The V gene is TRBV9, the J gene TRBJ2-1; D might be TRBD2 (5 bases). Germline lookup yields CDR1 SGDLS and CDR2 YYNGEE. This CDR3 comprises 14 residues. Deletions cut 3 bases from V and 3 bases from J, with 10 bases between. CDR3 in amino acids: CASSAVAHYNEQFF. The CDR3 DNA reads as TGTGCCAGCAGCGCTGTAGCGCACTACAATGAGCAGTTCTTC. Full variable domain (remainder filled in from reference TRBV9 and TRBJ2-1): DSGVTQTPKHLITATGQRVTLRCSPRSGDLSVYWYQQSLDQGLQFLIQYYNGEERAKGNILERFSAQQFPDLHSELNLSSLELGDSALYFCASSAVAHYNEQFFGPGTRLTVL.

This clone was recorded a few times. The gene calls are TRBV6-4 and TRBJ1-5, with 9 bases lining up with TRBD1. This CDR3 contains 19 residues. CDR1 MRHNA and CDR2 SNTAGT come from the germline V gene. Unmatched junction bases numbered 15, after V lost 6 bases and J lost 0 bases. As DNA, the CDR3 is TGTGCCAGCAGCGAGACACAGGGGGCGCGAGGGGATAGCAATCAGCCCCAGCATTTT. Translated, it gives CASSETQGARGDSNQPQHF.

This chain uses TRBV18 with TRBJ1-5, with no clear D. The CDR3 loop spans 14 amino acids. Germline CDR1 is KGHSH and CDR2 is LQKENI. V was trimmed by 2 bases and J by 0 bases, leaving 5 bases between them. The CDR3 sequence: CASSPGLSNQPQHF. CDR3 DNA sequence: TGTGCCAGCTCACCAGGGCTTAGCAATCAGCCCCAGCATTTT.

This clone was found a few times. The chain uses TRBV6-1 and TRBJ2-7, with D perhaps matching TRBD1 (5 bases). This CDR3 has 15 residues. The germline V and J ends were trimmed by 2 bases and 1 base, with 12 bases remaining between them. Looked up from germline, CDR1 is MNHNS and CDR2 is SASEGT. CDR3 nucleotides: TGTGCCAGCAGTGAATTAGGGGCTCTATCCTACGAGCAGTACTTC. Amino acids: CASSELGALSYEQYF.

This clone was counted a few times. This chain connects TRBV30 to TRBJ1-1, with D possibly TRBD1 on 6 matching bases. Germline CDR1 and CDR2: GTSNPN and SVGIG (reference sequence). CDR3 size: 11 residues. The germline V and J ends were trimmed by 4 bases and 4 bases, with 7 bases remaining between them. The DNA for the CDR3 is TGTGCCTGGACCAGGGGCACTGAAGCTTTCTTT. Protein product: CAWTRGTEAFF.

This clone was found once. This rearrangement joins TRBV29-1 to TRBJ1-2, with TRBD1 identical over 10 bases. The length of the CDR3 is 13 residues. Germline assignment: CDR1 SQVTM and CDR2 ANQGSEA. V trimming: 3 bases; J trimming: 10 bases; junction bases outside the gene matches: 8. The CDR3 reads CSVEGQGMVVYTF. In DNA, the CDR3 is TGCAGCGTTGAGGGACAGGGGATGGTCGTCTACACCTTC.

The V and J genes are TRBV5-1 and TRBJ2-3; 8 nucleotides line up with TRBD1. From germline, CDR1 is SGHRS and CDR2 YFSETQ. The J segment lost 5 bases and the V segment lost 4 bases, leaving 6 bases of the junction unmatched. This CDR3 contains 14 residues. CDR3 amino acids: CASSRRQGKDTQYF. In DNA, the CDR3 is TGCGCCAGCAGCCGACGACAGGGGAAAGATACGCAGTATTTT.

The CDR3 spells CASSARAGGPETQYF. CDR3 nucleotides: TGTGCCAGCAGCGCCCGAGCGGGGGGGCCAGAGACCCAGTACTTC. V and J are TRBV9 and TRBJ2-5, with TRBD2 matching over 10 bases. The V gene's germline CDR1 is SGDLS and CDR2 YYNGEE. This CDR3 region has 15 residues. V lost 3 bases, J lost 4 bases, and 6 bases stayed unmatched.

The rearrangement joins TRBV15 to TRBJ2-7, with 11 bases fitting TRBD1. Germline CDR1 and CDR2: LNHNV and YYDKDF (reference sequence). The CDR3 spans 15 residues. V trimming: 5 bases; J trimming: 1 base; junction bases outside the gene matches: 4. Here the CDR3 reads CATSGQGAFSYEQYF. The CDR3 DNA reads as TGTGCCACCAGCGGACAGGGGGCTTTTTCCTACGAGCAGTACTTC.

This clone was seen more than once but under ten times. This chain links TRBV7-9 with TRBJ1-6; D remains unclear. Germline CDR1 is SEHNR and CDR2 is FQNEAQ (reference sequence). V was clipped by 9 bases and J by 0 bases, with 15 bases between them. CDR3 length: 16 amino acids. CDR3 nucleotide sequence: TGTGCCAGACGGGTCGGCGAGGGCTCCTATAATTCACCCCTCCACTTT. It translates to CARRVGEGSYNSPLHF.

The chain uses TRBV29-1 and TRBJ2-7, with 9 bases fitting TRBD1. The trim removed 6 bases at V and 4 bases at J, leaving 4 bases unmatched. Germline CDR1 reads SQVTM; CDR2 reads ANQGSEA. The CDR3 spans 12 residues. The CDR3 sequence is CSVRDRAYEQYF. CDR3 in DNA: TGCAGCGTCCGGGACAGGGCGTACGAGCAGTACTTC.